This T cell receptor (beta chain) derives from a study of blood T cell repertoires in COVID-19. Across the whole study: The study drew acute and convalescent COVID-19 samples from the United States, Italy and Spain. T cells, B-cell-depleted T cells, or PBMCs provided the cDNA or gDNA that served as material.

Original processing methods: Amplified reference gene primers provided the basis for estimating nucleated cell counts. Here immunoSEQ multiplex PCR was the method, and the copy in TCRdb shows in-frame clones only, minus some. Clone size and V and J calls were adopted from that table, with D and trimming inferred from the DNA. The table shows around 280,000 clones, with around four fifths occurring only once. Sample: peripheral blood. The receptor's source is a woman in her forties or fifties with active or convalescent COVID-19.

The CDR3 sequence is CASSLVGGESPLHF. The CDR3 region has the DNA TGTGCCAGCAGCTTGGTGGGGGGTGAATCACCCCTCCACTTT. This chain uses TRBV5-4 with TRBJ1-6, with a possible D match to TRBD1 (5 bases). V lost 0 bases and J 10 bases, leaving 11 bases between the germline ends. The CDR3 loop spans 14 amino acids. Germline V gives CDR1 SGHNT, CDR2 YYREEE (reference sequence).